This T cell receptor beta chain appears in the sequencing data of a study of response to subunit inactivated influenza vaccine. Findings and caveats of the study: T cells newly recruited by each seasonal influenza vaccination are few, the authors suggested.

TCRdb ran MiXCR on the RT-PCR reads and lists one entry per CDR3 protein. The data contain about 480,000 distinct CDR3 sequences, over 25% of them singletons. This clonotype was picked up a small number of times. What it binds is unknown. The sequence came from a man in his forties or fifties who received an inactivated influenza vaccine. Here the sequenced sample was CD4+ T cells sorted from PBMCs, taken around 5 days after vaccination.

Written as DNA, the CDR3 is TGTGCCAGCAGTGTTAGCGGGGGGCGGACCGGGGAGCTGTTTTTT. Translation: CASSVSGGRTGELFF. The chain recombines TRBV28 with TRBJ2-2; TRBD2 agrees at 10 bases. The germline CDR1 and CDR2 sequences are MDHEN and SYDVKM. The CDR3 is made up of 15 amino acids. The trim removed 5 bases at V and 5 bases at J, leaving 5 bases unmatched.